A selection of T cell receptor beta chains follows, all from one sample in a study of neurological immune-mediated disorders. TCRdb called the 5' RACE reads again in MiXCR, with one record for every CDR3 protein. The sample shows some 95,000 distinct CDR3 sequences, 3% to 4.5% of them seen only once. Sequenced: PBMCs. These receptors came from a woman aged 18-35 years with multiple sclerosis. Each CDR3 is given with its conserved first and last residue.

length	V	J	CDR3
15	TRBV27	TRBJ1-1	CASSLIAGRDTEAFF
13	TRBV5-1	TRBJ1-4	CASRKLQNEKLFF
14	TRBV7-9	TRBJ2-5	CASSLAGGLETQYF
12	TRBV7-2	TRBJ2-7	CASSQYRAEQYF
14	TRBV4-1	TRBJ1-2	CASSQEGQSYGYTF
15	TRBV6-2/TRBV6-3	TRBJ2-3	CASRPGTSGSGTQYF
11	TRBV20-1	TRBJ1-1	CSASWGTEAFF
13	TRBV20-1	TRBJ2-1	CSARIDRHNEQFF
18	TRBV5-1	TRBJ2-2	CASSLWGQGPKDTGELFF
15	TRBV9	TRBJ2-3	CASSVGVRETDTQYF
15	TRBV3-1	TRBJ2-1	CASTATRDSYSEQFF
15	TRBV5-1	TRBJ2-1	CASSSMGQGDNEQFF
14	TRBV6-5	TRBJ1-1	CASSYSGGNTEAFF
11	TRBV20-1	TRBJ2-3	CSARGGATQYF